The present T cell receptor (beta chain) was sequenced within a study of cytomegalovirus exposure and HLA in healthy donors. Study context: Early release data held 85 million or so unique TCRs from HLA-typed donors. Study-level results: A later analysis showed TCR association rates differing by HLA locus, peaking at DRB1 and lowest at HLA-C. Exclusion as indistinguishable affected some V segments, including TRBV6-2 and TRBV6-3.

Each donor's status was that of a healthy bone marrow donor. PCR amplification relied on 60 Vbeta primers (plus 13 Jbeta primers). Data came from immunoSEQ multiplex PCR; TCRdb stores just in-frame clones and leaves some out. The sample shows 60,000 or so clones, 70% to 90% of them seen only once. Trimming took 2 bases from V and 3 from J; bases not matched to a gene: 7. Germline V lookup: CDR1 SEHNR, CDR2 FQNEAQ (reference sequence). The CDR3 length is 16 residues. About this clone: Its cognate antigen is unknown.

The sequenced sample consisted of PBMCs. This clonotype was sampled from a man aged 30-40 years in good health and CMV-seropositive. This chain uses TRBV7-9 with TRBJ1-5; TRBD1 aligns across 7 bases. This CDR3 is CASSLPEQGHNQPQHF. In DNA, the CDR3 is TGTGCCAGCAGCTTACCCGAACAGGGGCACAATCAGCCCCAGCATTTT.